The entry that follows covers one T cell receptor beta chain sequence. The data belong to a study of T-cell reconstitution after alpha-beta-depleted transplantation in children. Unique molecular identifiers were used in preparing the TCRbeta library. In TCRdb, the PCR reads were re-called with MiXCR into one record per CDR3 protein. The table shows some 520,000 distinct CDR3 sequences, with roughly 33% occurring only once. V shed 3 bases and J 7 bases; nucleotides not matched to a gene: 9. The length of the CDR3 is 15 residues. Germline loops: CDR1 SGHRS, CDR2 YFSETQ. Sample: PBMCs from the stem cell graft donor, taken from the stem cell graft. The sequence was collected from a human donor who donated a stem cell graft to a child with aplastic anemia. The chain joins TRBV5-1 to TRBJ1-4; the match to TRBD1 covers 7 bases. CDR3 residues: CASSYGSGQAEKLFF. CDR3 sequence (DNA): TGCGCCAGCAGCTACGGAAGTGGACAGGCTGAAAAACTGTTTTTT.